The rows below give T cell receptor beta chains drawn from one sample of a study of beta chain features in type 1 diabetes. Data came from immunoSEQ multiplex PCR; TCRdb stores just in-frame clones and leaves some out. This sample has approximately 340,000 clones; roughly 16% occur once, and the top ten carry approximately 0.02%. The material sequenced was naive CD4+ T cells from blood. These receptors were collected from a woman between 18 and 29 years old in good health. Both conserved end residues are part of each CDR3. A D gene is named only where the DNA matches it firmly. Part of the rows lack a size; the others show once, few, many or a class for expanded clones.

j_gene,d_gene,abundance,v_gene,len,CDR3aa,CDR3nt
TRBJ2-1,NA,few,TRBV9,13,CASSQMTREEQFF,TGTGCCAGCAGTCAGATGACTAGAGAAGAGCAGTTCTTC
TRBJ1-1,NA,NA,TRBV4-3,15,CASSQDPGRLGEAFF,TGCGCCAGCAGCCAAGACCCGGGGAGGCTAGGTGAAGCTTTCTTT
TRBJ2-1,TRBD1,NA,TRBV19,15,CASSTTGQSYNEQFF,TGTGCCAGTAGTACGACAGGGCAGTCTTACAATGAGCAGTTCTTC
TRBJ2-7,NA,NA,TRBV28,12,CASSFRTGKQYF,TGTGCCAGCAGTTTTAGAACAGGGAAGCAGTACTTC
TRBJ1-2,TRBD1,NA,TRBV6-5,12,CASSRDSYGYTF,TGTGCCAGCAGTCGGGACAGCTATGGCTACACCTTC
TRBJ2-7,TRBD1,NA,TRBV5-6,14,CASTYLQGPYEQYF,TGTGCCAGCACATATCTACAGGGGCCCTACGAGCAGTACTTC
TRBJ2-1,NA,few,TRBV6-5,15,CASSYDSSSYNEQFF,TGTGCCAGCAGTTACGACTCGAGCTCCTACAATGAGCAGTTCTTC
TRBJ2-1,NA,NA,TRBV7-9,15,CASSLRGHPYNEQFF,TGTGCCAGCAGCTTGAGAGGGCACCCCTACAATGAGCAGTTCTTC
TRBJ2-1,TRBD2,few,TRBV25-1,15,CASDPGTSDYNEQFF,TGTGCCAGCGACCCCGGGACTAGCGACTACAATGAGCAGTTCTTC
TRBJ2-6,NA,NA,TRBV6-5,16,CASSYLQGSGANVLTF,TGTGCCAGCAGTTACTTGCAGGGCTCTGGGGCCAACGTCCTGACTTTC
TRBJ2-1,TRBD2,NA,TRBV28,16,CASGLPGLALYNEQFF,TGTGCCAGCGGCTTACCGGGACTAGCGTTATACAATGAGCAGTTCTTC
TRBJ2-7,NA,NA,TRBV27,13,CASSRPGSYEQYF,TGTGCCAGCAGCAGACCAGGCTCCTACGAGCAGTACTTC
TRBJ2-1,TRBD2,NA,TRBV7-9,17,CASSVLLAVKGNNEQFF,TGTGCCAGCAGCGTACTACTAGCGGTTAAAGGGAACAATGAGCAGTTCTTC
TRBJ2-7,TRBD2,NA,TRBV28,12,CASRTSGSGQYF,TGTGCCAGCAGGACGAGCGGGAGCGGGCAGTACTTC
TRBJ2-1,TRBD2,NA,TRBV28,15,CASSLWTSGNNEQFF,TGTGCCAGCAGTTTATGGACTAGCGGGAACAATGAGCAGTTCTTC
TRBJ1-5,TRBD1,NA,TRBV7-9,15,CASSRDRVGNQPQHF,TGTGCCAGCAGCAGAGACAGGGTGGGCAATCAGCCCCAGCATTTT
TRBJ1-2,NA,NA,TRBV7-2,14,CASSPQQGSYGYTF,TGTGCCAGCAGCCCCCAACAGGGATCCTATGGCTACACCTTC
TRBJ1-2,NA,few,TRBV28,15,CASSPRQPRLYGYTF,TGTGCCAGCAGTCCAAGACAGCCTCGCCTGTATGGCTACACCTTC
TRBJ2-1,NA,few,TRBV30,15,CAWSGGRASYNEQFF,TGTGCCTGGTCGGGGGGCCGGGCCTCCTACAATGAGCAGTTCTTC
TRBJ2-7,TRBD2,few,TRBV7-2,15,CASSLGSGSTYEQYF,TGTGCCAGCAGCTTAGGTAGCGGGAGTACCTACGAGCAGTACTTC
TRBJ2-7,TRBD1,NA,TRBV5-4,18,CASSPQRGVGTGAYEQYF,TGTGCCAGCAGCCCCCAGAGAGGAGTTGGGACAGGGGCCTACGAGCAGTACTTC
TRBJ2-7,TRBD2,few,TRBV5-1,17,CASSLALAGGPAYEQYF,TGCGCCAGCAGCTTGGCCCTAGCGGGAGGGCCGGCCTACGAGCAGTACTTC
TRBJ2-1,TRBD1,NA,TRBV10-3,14,CAVRQGFADNEQFF,TGTGCCGTACGACAGGGATTTGCCGACAATGAGCAGTTCTTC
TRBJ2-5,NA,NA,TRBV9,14,CASSSRQRPKTQYF,TGTGCCAGCAGCTCAAGACAGAGACCTAAGACCCAGTACTTC
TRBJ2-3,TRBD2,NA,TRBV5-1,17,CASSPRASGSTSDTQYF,TGCGCCAGCAGCCCTCGGGCTAGCGGGAGTACCTCAGATACGCAGTATTTT
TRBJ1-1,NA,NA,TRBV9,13,CASSALMNTEAFF,TGTGCCAGCAGCGCCCTTATGAACACTGAAGCTTTCTTT
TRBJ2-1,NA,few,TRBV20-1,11,CSAAKQGEQFF,TGCAGTGCTGCAAAACAGGGTGAGCAGTTCTTC
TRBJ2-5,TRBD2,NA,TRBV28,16,CASSSLGLAAQETQYF,TGTGCCAGCAGTTCCCTCGGGCTAGCGGCCCAAGAGACCCAGTACTTC
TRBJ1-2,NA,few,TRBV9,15,CASSVNDRLNYGYTF,TGTGCCAGCAGCGTGAATGACAGGCTGAACTATGGCTACACCTTC
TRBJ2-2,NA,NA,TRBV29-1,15,CSVPAGPWNTGELFF,TGCAGCGTTCCGGCAGGCCCATGGAACACCGGGGAGCTGTTTTTT
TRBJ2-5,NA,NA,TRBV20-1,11,CSASRQETQYF,TGCAGTGCTAGTCGGCAAGAGACCCAGTACTTC
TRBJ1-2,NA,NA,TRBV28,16,CASASPGVGGSYGYTF,TGTGCCAGCGCTAGTCCGGGGGTTGGAGGTAGCTATGGCTACACCTTC
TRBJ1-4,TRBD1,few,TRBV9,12,CASSAGQGRVFF,TGTGCCAGCAGCGCAGGACAGGGAAGAGTGTTTTTT
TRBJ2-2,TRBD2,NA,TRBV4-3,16,CASSQLAGGQAGELFF,TGCGCCAGCAGCCAGCTAGCGGGAGGGCAGGCCGGGGAGCTGTTTTTT
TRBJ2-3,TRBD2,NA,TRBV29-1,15,CSVEKSGGSTDTQYF,TGCAGCGTTGAGAAATCCGGGGGGAGCACAGATACGCAGTATTTT
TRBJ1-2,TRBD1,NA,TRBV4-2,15,CASSGGDRSNYGYTF,TGTGCCAGCAGCGGAGGGGACAGGAGTAACTATGGCTACACCTTC
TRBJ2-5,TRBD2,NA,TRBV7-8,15,CASSLGRSSGETQYF,TGTGCCAGCAGCTTAGGCAGGTCTAGCGGAGAGACCCAGTACTTC
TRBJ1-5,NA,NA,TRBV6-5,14,CASSYGGDNQPQHF,TGTGCCAGCAGTTACGGGGGGGACAATCAGCCCCAGCATTTT
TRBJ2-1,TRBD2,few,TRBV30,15,CAWNRLAGAANEQFF,TGTGCCTGGAACCGCCTAGCGGGGGCGGCCAATGAGCAGTTCTTC
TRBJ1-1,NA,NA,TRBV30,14,CAWSPGHQNTEAFF,TGTGCCTGGAGCCCGGGACACCAGAACACTGAAGCTTTCTTT
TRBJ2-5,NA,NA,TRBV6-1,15,CASSDSPGPQETQYF,TGTGCCAGCAGTGACTCGCCAGGGCCACAAGAGACCCAGTACTTC